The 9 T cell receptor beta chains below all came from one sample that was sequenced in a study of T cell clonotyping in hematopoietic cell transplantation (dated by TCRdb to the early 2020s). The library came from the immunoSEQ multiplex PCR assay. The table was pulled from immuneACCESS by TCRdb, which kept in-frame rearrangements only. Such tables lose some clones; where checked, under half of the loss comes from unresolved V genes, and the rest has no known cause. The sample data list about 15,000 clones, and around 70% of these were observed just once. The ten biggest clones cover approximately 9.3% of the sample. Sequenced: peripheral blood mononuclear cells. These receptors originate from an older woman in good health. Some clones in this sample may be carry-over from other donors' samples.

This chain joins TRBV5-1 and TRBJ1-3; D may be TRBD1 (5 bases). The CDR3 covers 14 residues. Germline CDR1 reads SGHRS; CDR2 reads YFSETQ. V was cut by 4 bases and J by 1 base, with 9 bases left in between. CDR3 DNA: TGCGCCAGCAGCGGCGGGGCTTCTGGAAACACCATATATTTT. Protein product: CASSGGASGNTIYF.

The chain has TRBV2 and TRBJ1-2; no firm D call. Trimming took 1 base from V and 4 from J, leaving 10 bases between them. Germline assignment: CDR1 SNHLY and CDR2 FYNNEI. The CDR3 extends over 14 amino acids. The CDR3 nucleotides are TGTGCCAGCAGTGAAGTTGACGGCCCCTATGGCTACACCTTC. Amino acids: CASSEVDGPYGYTF.

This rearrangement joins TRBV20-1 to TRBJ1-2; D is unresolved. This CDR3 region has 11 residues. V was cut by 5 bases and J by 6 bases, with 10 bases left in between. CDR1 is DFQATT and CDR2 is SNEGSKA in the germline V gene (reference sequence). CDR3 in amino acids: CSARESDGYTF. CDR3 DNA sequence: TGCAGTGCTCGGGAGTCGGATGGCTACACCTTC.

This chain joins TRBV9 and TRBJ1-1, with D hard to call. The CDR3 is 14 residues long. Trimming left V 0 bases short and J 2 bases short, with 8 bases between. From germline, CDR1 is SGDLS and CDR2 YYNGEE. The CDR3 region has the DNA TGTGCCAGCAGCGTAGACTTGAGTAACACTGAAGCTTTCTTT. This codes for CASSVDLSNTEAFF.

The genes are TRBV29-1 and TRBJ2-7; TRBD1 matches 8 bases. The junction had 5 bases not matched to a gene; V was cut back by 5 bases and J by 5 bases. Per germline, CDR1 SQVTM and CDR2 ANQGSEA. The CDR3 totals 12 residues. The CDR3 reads CSVRAGGNEQYF. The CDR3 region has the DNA TGCAGCGTTCGGGCAGGGGGCAACGAGCAGTACTTC.

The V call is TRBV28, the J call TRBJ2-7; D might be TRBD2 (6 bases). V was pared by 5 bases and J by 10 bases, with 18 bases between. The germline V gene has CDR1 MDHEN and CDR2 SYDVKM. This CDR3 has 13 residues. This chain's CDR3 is CASSAAGRMSQYF. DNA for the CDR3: TGTGCCAGCAGTGCGGCGGGAAGGATGTCCCAGTACTTC.

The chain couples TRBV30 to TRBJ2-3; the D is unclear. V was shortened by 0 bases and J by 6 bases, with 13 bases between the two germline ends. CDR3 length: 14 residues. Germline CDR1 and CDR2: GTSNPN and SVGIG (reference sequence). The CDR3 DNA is TGTGCCTGGAGTGTAGGCGGTATGACCGATACGCAGTATTTT. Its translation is CAWSVGGMTDTQYF.

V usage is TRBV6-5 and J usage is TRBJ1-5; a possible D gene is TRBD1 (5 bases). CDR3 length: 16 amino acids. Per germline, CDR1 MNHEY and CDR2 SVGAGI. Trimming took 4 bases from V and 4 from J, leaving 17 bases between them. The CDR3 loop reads CASSSSPSGKNQPQHF. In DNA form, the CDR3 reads TGTGCCAGCAGTTCTAGCCCCTCAGGGAAAAATCAGCCCCAGCATTTT.

In DNA, the CDR3 is TGTGCCAGCAGCTTTGGGCAGGGAGGCGAAAACACCATATATTTT. Its protein product is CASSFGQGGENTIYF. J is TRBJ1-3 and V is TRBV7-9; possibly TRBD1 for D (5 bases). The CDR3 runs 15 residues. CDR1 SEHNR and CDR2 FQNEAQ come from the germline V gene (reference sequence). V lost 3 bases and J 6 bases, leaving 15 bases between the germline ends.